The entry below describes one TCR beta chain. The target antigen is unknown. This specimen belongs to a study of OX40 agonist ivuxolimab in advanced cancers. Study findings and constraints: More expanded clones were seen, on average, in CD8+ T cells than in CD4+.

Looked up from germline, CDR1 is MNHEY and CDR2 is SVGAGI. V was clipped by 4 bases and J by 1 base, with 13 bases between them. CDR3 length equals 15 residues. The table came from immunoSEQ multiplex PCR; TCRdb's copy has only in-frame clones and leaves some out. The repertoire consists of over 60,000 clones, with approximately 88% occurring once and the leading ten covering about 2.1%. The clonotype originates from an adult with an advanced solid tumor such as melanoma, head and neck, liver or kidney cancer. This sequence joins TRBV6-5 and TRBJ1-1; tentatively, D is TRBD1 (5 bases). The source material was CD4+ or CD8+ T cells sorted from blood, sampled in a trial of the OX40 agonist ivuxolimab. This CDR3 reads CASSSPGTGNTEAFF. The CDR3 DNA sequence: TGTGCCAGCAGTTCCCCTGGGACGGGGAACACTGAAGCTTTCTTT.